The subject of this entry is one TCR beta chain. With V trimmed by 6 bases and J by 3 bases, 5 bases remained unmatched. Germline lookup yields CDR1 LNHDA and CDR2 SQIVND (reference sequence). The CDR3 consists of 14 residues. Patients all relapsed after autologous stem cell transplantation, and there was variation in brentuximab vedotin exposure. This sample stems from a study of PD-1 blockade in classical Hodgkin lymphoma. The data were produced by immunoSEQ multiplex PCR, yet TCRdb's version contains in-frame clones alone and is incomplete. The data show 40,000 to 50,000 clones, about 74% seen once.

The material was peripheral blood mononuclear cells (PBMCs), obtained at baseline. The clonotype originates from a human donor with classical Hodgkin lymphoma. V usage is TRBV19 and J usage is TRBJ1-1; 9 nucleotides agree with TRBD1. The CDR3 DNA reads as TGTGCCAGTAGGGTACAGGGGGCGGACACTGAAGCTTTCTTT. Translated: CASRVQGADTEAFF.